This T cell receptor beta chain was identified in a study of blood T cell repertoires in COVID-19. In the study overall: Material from acute and convalescent COVID-19 was sourced from the United States, Italy and Spain. T cells, B-cell-depleted T cells, or PBMCs provided the cDNA or gDNA that served as material.

Original data processing: Reference gene primers were amplified, and this amplification served to estimate nucleated cell counts. Data came from immunoSEQ multiplex PCR; TCRdb stores just in-frame clones and leaves some out. The V and J calls and the clone size are those of that table, but D and trimming were determined from the DNA. Of fewer than 20,000 clones in the sample, over 90% were seen once. The CDR3 loop spans 12 amino acids. Germline CDR1 LGHDT, CDR2 YNNKEL (reference sequence). The germline V and J ends were trimmed by 6 bases and 0 bases, with 6 bases remaining between them. The source is a woman aged 45 to 65 with active COVID-19. Material for sequencing was peripheral blood. The chain couples TRBV3-1 (or the pseudogene TRBV3-2) to TRBJ2-7; D not certain. CDR3 residues: CASSYSSYEQYF. CDR3 coding DNA: TGTGCCAGCAGTTATAGCTCCTACGAGCAGTACTTC.